The 18 T cell receptor beta chains below all came from one sample that was sequenced in a study of shared clonotypes between healthy human individuals. The table came from immunoSEQ multiplex PCR; TCRdb's copy has only in-frame clones and leaves some out. The repertoire has under 2.5 million clones, roughly 92% of them found once; the top ten carry 0.37%. The sequenced material came from naive CD4+ T cells from PBMCs. The subset is: CD45RA+ positively selected. The receptor set was obtained from a man aged 18-30 years in good health. Some clones in this sample may be carry-over from other donors' samples.

This rearrangement joins TRBV19 to TRBJ1-2; TRBD1 aligns across 8 bases. With 3 bases clipped from V and 6 bases from J, the junction kept 6 bases outside the gene matches. There are 14 residues in the CDR3. Germline V lookup: CDR1 LNHDA, CDR2 SQIVND (reference sequence). The CDR3 coding sequence is TGTGCCAGTAGTATGGTCGGACAGGGCGATGGCTACACCTTC. It is translated as CASSMVGQGDGYTF.

The CDR3 nucleotides are TGTGCCAGCGCTTCTGACGGGAGAGTCCAAAACATTCAGTACTTC. It codes for CASASDGRVQNIQYF. The chain couples TRBV6-5 to TRBJ2-4; TRBD2 might be the D (6 bases). CDR3 size: 15 residues. In germline, CDR1 is MNHEY, CDR2 SVGAGI. Trimming took 8 bases from V and 5 from J, leaving 19 bases between them.

Remarks on this clone: Other DNA sequences in the sample encode the same CDR3. The rearrangement joins TRBV2 to TRBJ1-1; D is ambiguous. Germline CDR1 reads SNHLY; CDR2 reads FYNNEI. This CDR3 has 14 residues. V dropped 2 bases and J dropped 1 base, with 8 bases sitting between them. This CDR3 is CASSELGSNTEAFF. The DNA for the CDR3 is TGTGCCAGCAGTGAATTAGGTTCGAACACTGAAGCTTTCTTT.

V and J are TRBV28 and TRBJ1-5, with TRBD1 as a possible D gene (6 bases). CDR1 and CDR2 (germline): MDHEN, SYDVKM. The CDR3 totals 15 residues. V dropped 4 bases and J dropped 2 bases, with 12 bases sitting between them. The CDR3 nucleotides read TGTGCCAGCAGTTCCAACCCAGGGGGCAATCAGCCCCAGCATTTT. It codes for CASSSNPGGNQPQHF.

V and J are TRBV25-1 and TRBJ1-4; a weak D match, TRBD1 (5 bases). Trimming stripped 3 bases from V and 6 bases from J, with 20 bases between. CDR1 is MGHDK, CDR2 SYGVNS, per germline. This CDR3 comprises 17 residues. This CDR3 is CASSDPRGSHLDEKLFF. The CDR3 DNA is TGTGCCAGCAGTGATCCTCGGGGGTCCCATTTAGATGAAAAACTGTTTTTT. The full variable domain, with the rest looked up from reference TRBV25-1 and TRBJ1-4, is EADIYQTPRYLVIGTGKKITLECSQTMGHDKMYWYQQDPGMELHLIHYSYGVNSTEKGDLSSESTVSRIRTEHFPLTLESARPSHTSQYLCASSDPRGSHLDEKLFFGSGTQLSVL.

Concerning this clone itself: In the same sample, other DNA sequences code for this CDR3. The chain combines TRBV5-1 with TRBJ2-5; a possible D gene is TRBD2 (5 bases). This CDR3 is 14 amino acids long. Trimming removed 4 bases from V and 0 bases from J, with 10 bases in between. Germline loops: CDR1 SGHRS, CDR2 YFSETQ. For the CDR3, the DNA is TGCGCCAGCAGCCAAACGGGAAACCAAGAGACCCAGTACTTC. Protein: CASSQTGNQETQYF.

J is TRBJ2-1 and V is TRBV5-1; 8 bases align to TRBD1. This CDR3 contains 15 residues. The germline V gene encodes CDR1 SGHRS and CDR2 YFSETQ. V lost 4 bases and J lost 5; bases outside the gene matches: 8. CDR3 loop: CASSPRGPLNNEQFF. The CDR3 DNA sequence: TGCGCCAGCAGCCCCAGGGGGCCCTTGAACAATGAGCAGTTCTTC.

This clone was observed a single time. The chain uses TRBV7-2 and TRBJ2-5; D ambiguous. This CDR3 contains 14 residues. Per the germline V gene, CDR1 is SGHTA and CDR2 is FQGNSA. Deletions cut 5 bases from V and 4 bases from J, with 14 bases between. The CDR3, as DNA: TGTGCCAGCAGCCCCTCTTCCGGTAGAGAGACCCAGTACTTC. The encoded protein is CASSPSSGRETQYF.

The V and J genes are TRBV29-1 and TRBJ1-5, with no clear D. CDR1 and CDR2 from the germline V gene are SQVTM and ANQGSEA. Trimming took 6 bases from V and 2 from J, leaving 11 bases between them. This CDR3 spans 13 amino acids. The CDR3 nucleotides read TGCAGCGTGATGGTTGGCGGCAATCAGCCCCAGCATTTT. Its protein product is CSVMVGGNQPQHF.

This chain connects TRBV7-7 to TRBJ2-6; unclear D gene. V shed 5 bases and J shed 1 base, with 9 bases lying between them. The germline gives CDR1 SSHAT, CDR2 FNYEAQ (reference sequence). The CDR3 has 15 amino acids. CDR3 sequence (DNA): TGTGCCAGCAGCCAACAGCCATCTGGGGCCAACGTCCTGACTTTC. Its translation: CASSQQPSGANVLTF.

V usage is TRBV6-1 and J usage is TRBJ1-2; D perhaps matches TRBD1 (6 bases). V lost 10 bases and J 5 bases, leaving 14 bases between the germline ends. Germline CDR1 reads MNHNS; CDR2 reads SASEGT. CDR3 size: 12 residues. The CDR3 coding sequence is TGTGCCACCTCCGACAGGACATATGGCTACACCTTC. Translation gives CATSDRTYGYTF.

V and J are TRBV25-1 and TRBJ2-1, with a weak D call TRBD2 (6 bases). Germline CDR1 and CDR2: MGHDK and SYGVNS. V was pared by 6 bases and J by 7 bases, with 19 bases between. CDR3 size: 15 residues. This chain's CDR3 is CASRGGTGLVNEQFF. The CDR3 bases are TGTGCCAGCAGGGGGGGAACGGGGTTGGTTAATGAGCAGTTCTTC.

The chain employs TRBV4-2 and TRBJ1-2, with TRBD1 matching 9 bases. The V and J ends lost 6 bases and 8 bases, in that order; junction bases with no gene match: 10. CDR1 LGHNA and CDR2 YNFKEQ come from the germline V gene. The CDR3 is made up of 14 amino acids. Here the CDR3 reads CASSQRTGVAGYTF. In DNA, the CDR3 is TGTGCCAGCAGTCAACGGACAGGGGTGGCGGGCTACACCTTC.

This chain joins TRBV7-2 and TRBJ2-5, with a possible D match to TRBD2 (5 bases). The germline V gene has CDR1 SGHTA and CDR2 FQGNSA. Trimming left V 2 bases short and J 2 bases short, with 6 bases between. The CDR3 has 13 residues. DNA for the CDR3: TGTGCCAGCAGCTTACAGCGGCAAGAGACCCAGTACTTC. Amino acid sequence: CASSLQRQETQYF.

The rearrangement links TRBV15 to TRBJ2-1; 7 nucleotides align to TRBD1. The V gene end was trimmed by 2 bases and the J gene end by 7 bases; junction bases not matched to a gene: 11. The germline V gene has CDR1 LNHNV and CDR2 YYDKDF (reference sequence). This CDR3 has 16 residues. The CDR3 DNA is TGTGCCACCAGCAGACCATTAGGGGGCGAAAAAAATGAGCAGTTCTTC. Protein: CATSRPLGGEKNEQFF.

V gene TRBV5-1 combines with J gene TRBJ2-1; D possibly corresponds to TRBD2 (6 bases). Per germline, CDR1 SGHRS and CDR2 YFSETQ. CDR3 size: 15 residues. The germline V and J ends were trimmed by 3 bases and 0 bases, with 10 bases remaining between them. The chain's CDR3 is CASSWVGGSYNEQFF. The CDR3, as DNA: TGCGCCAGCAGCTGGGTGGGGGGCTCCTACAATGAGCAGTTCTTC.

The chain couples TRBV28 to TRBJ1-1; no definite D call. V lost 7 bases to trimming and J lost 3 bases, with 12 bases between them. Germline V lookup: CDR1 MDHEN, CDR2 SYDVKM. The CDR3 is 13 residues long. For the CDR3, the DNA is TGTGCCAGCAATCCCGGGGTGCACACTGAAGCTTTCTTT. This encodes CASNPGVHTEAFF.

The chain joins TRBV28 to TRBJ1-5; D remains unclear. V gave up 1 base and J gave up 3 bases, with 16 bases separating them. Germline V lookup: CDR1 MDHEN, CDR2 SYDVKM. The CDR3 has 17 amino acids. The CDR3 DNA reads as TGTGCCAGCAGTTTATTACTAGGCCTGTTCATCAATCAGCCCCAGCATTTT. Its translation is CASSLLLGLFINQPQHF.